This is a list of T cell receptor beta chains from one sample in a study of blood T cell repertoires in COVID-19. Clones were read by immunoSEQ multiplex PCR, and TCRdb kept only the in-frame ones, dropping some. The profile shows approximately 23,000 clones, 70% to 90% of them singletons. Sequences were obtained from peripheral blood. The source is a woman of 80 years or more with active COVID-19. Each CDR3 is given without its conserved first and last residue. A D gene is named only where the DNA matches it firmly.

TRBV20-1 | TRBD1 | SAGGTGNTEAF
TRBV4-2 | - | ASSLKGDGGGYT
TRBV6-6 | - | ASSYSEDNSPLH
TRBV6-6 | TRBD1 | ATTPGTANTEAF
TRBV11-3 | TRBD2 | ASSRTSGGWGTDTQY
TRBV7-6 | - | ASSLGTLSSNTIY
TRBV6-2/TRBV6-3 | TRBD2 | ASSNVGTSVYEQY
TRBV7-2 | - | ASSLPGNGGELF
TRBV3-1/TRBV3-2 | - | ASSRPGLGETQY
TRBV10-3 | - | AISETVDTTEQY
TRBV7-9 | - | ASSSWTVSSGNTIY
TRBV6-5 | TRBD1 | ASNTGTANTDTQY
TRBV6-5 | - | ASSQGNVNQPQH
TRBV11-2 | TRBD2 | ASRSRAGGSHNEQF
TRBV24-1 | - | ATSAGIPNTGELF
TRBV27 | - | ASSWAGNQPQH
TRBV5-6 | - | ASSLPGIGGNEQF
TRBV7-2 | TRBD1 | ASSFQGVTDTQY
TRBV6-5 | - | ASRRGSGNTIY
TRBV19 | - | ASSDTGKGTDTQY
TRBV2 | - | ASSPGDSNQPQH
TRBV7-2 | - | ASSLAHITRGETQY
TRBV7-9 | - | ASSYTDSSYEQY
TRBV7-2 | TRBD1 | ASSPTGTGAAANEKLF
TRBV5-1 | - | ASSLLDSAAYEQY
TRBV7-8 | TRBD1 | ASSPPGGSSYNEQF
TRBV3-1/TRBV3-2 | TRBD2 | ASSQTWTSGGGEQF
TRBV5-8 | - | ASSGQGRPSNEQF
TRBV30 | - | AWSNRKLLSNTEAF
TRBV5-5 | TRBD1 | ASSWTGTEAF
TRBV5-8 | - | ASSSGVINQPQH
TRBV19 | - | ASSIGQGPSYEQY